This entry lists 29 T cell receptor beta chains sequenced from one sample in a study of blood T cell repertoires in COVID-19. Libraries were prepared by immunoSEQ multiplex PCR; TCRdb keeps only in-frame clonotypes and omits some of them. The sample has about 130,000 clones, nearly 85% seen once. Material for sequencing was peripheral blood. The source of these receptors is a human donor in a cohort sampled during active COVID-19.

V is TRBV4-3 and J is TRBJ1-5, with D possibly matching TRBD1 (6 bases). V was shortened by 3 bases and J by 0 bases, with 15 bases between the two germline ends. This CDR3 spans 17 amino acids. Germline lookup yields CDR1 LGHNA and CDR2 YSLEER. CDR3 region: CASSQDWTANSNQPQHF. The CDR3 nucleotides read TGCGCCAGCAGCCAGGATTGGACAGCAAATAGCAATCAGCCCCAGCATTTT.

The chain carries TRBV7-3 and TRBJ1-1, with TRBD1 matching over 7 bases. The germline V gene has CDR1 SGHTA and CDR2 FQGTGA. The CDR3 has 14 residues. The ends lost 4 bases at V and 1 base at J; junction bases unmatched: 3. As DNA, the CDR3 is TGTGCCAGCAGCTACAGGGGAGGGAACACTGAAGCTTTCTTT. It is translated as CASSYRGGNTEAFF.

V is TRBV7-9 and J is TRBJ1-1; possibly TRBD1 for D (6 bases). Germline values: CDR1 SEHNR, CDR2 FQNEAQ (reference sequence). This CDR3 has 14 amino acids. V was clipped by 4 bases and J by 7 bases, with 16 bases between them. The CDR3 loop is CASSSQGGGVEAFF. CDR3 bases: TGTGCCAGCAGCTCCCAAGGAGGGGGGGTTGAAGCTTTCTTT.

The sample holds one count of this clone. The chain uses TRBV24-1 and TRBJ2-2; D unresolved. The CDR3 is made up of 15 amino acids. Trimming took off 3 bases at V and 5 bases at J, with 12 bases between the two ends. Germline V gene lookup returns CDR1 KGHDR and CDR2 SFDVKD. CDR3 DNA sequence: TGTGCCACCAGTGATCCGCACTACGGTACCGGGGAGCTGTTTTTT. Protein sequence: CATSDPHYGTGELFF.

This clone was observed a handful of times. The chain employs TRBV6-6 and TRBJ2-2, with 8 nucleotides matching TRBD1. J was trimmed by 3 bases and V by 5 bases; bases with no gene match: 5. The V gene's germline CDR1 is MNHNY and CDR2 SVGAGI (reference sequence). The CDR3 has 15 amino acids. In DNA, the CDR3 is TGTGCCAGCAGTCGACAGGGGACGGACACCGGGGAGCTGTTTTTT. As protein: CASSRQGTDTGELFF.

CDR3 loop: CASSFRGGYTEAFF. In DNA form, the CDR3 reads TGTGCCAGCAGCTTTAGGGGGGGATACACTGAAGCTTTCTTT. This chain connects TRBV7-8 to TRBJ1-1; D possibly corresponds to TRBD1 (6 bases). The germline gives CDR1 SGHVS, CDR2 FQNEAQ. CDR3 length: 14 residues. The V end was cut by 3 bases, the J end by 3 bases, with 11 bases between.

Only one count was recorded for this clone. The chain uses TRBV19 and TRBJ2-2; 7 bases map to TRBD1. CDR1 LNHDA and CDR2 SQIVND come from the germline V gene (reference sequence). The CDR3 length is 16 residues. V lost 6 bases to trimming and J lost 4 bases; unmatched junction nucleotides: 11. CDR3 loop: CASSSPTGQSTGELFF. CDR3 bases: TGTGCCAGTAGCTCCCCCACGGGACAGAGCACCGGGGAGCTGTTTTTT.

This clone was detected only once. The J gene is TRBJ2-1, the V gene TRBV5-4, with D maybe TRBD1 (6 bases). Germline loops: CDR1 SGHNT, CDR2 YYREEE (reference sequence). V was cut by 0 bases and J by 6 bases, with 13 bases left in between. The CDR3 is made up of 15 amino acids. The CDR3 region is CASSLGDTRLNEQFF. CDR3 DNA sequence: TGTGCCAGCAGCTTGGGGGACACCAGGCTCAATGAGCAGTTCTTC.

The chain recombines TRBV11-3 with TRBJ1-1, with a possible D match to TRBD1 (5 bases). Germline lookup yields CDR1 SGHNT and CDR2 YENEEA. Trimming took off 5 bases at V and 5 bases at J, with 12 bases between the two ends. CDR3 size: 13 residues. CDR3 residues: CASSLGGVTEAFF. CDR3 coding DNA: TGTGCCAGCAGCCTCGGAGGGGTGACTGAAGCTTTCTTT.

This clone was counted between two and nine times. The chain links TRBV7-6 to TRBJ1-1; 7 bases fit TRBD1. Losses at the gene ends were 4 bases for V and 3 bases for J; bases not matched to a gene: 8. This CDR3 has 15 residues. The germline gives CDR1 SGHVS, CDR2 FNYEAQ. The CDR3 nucleotides read TGTGCCAGCAGCTGGAGGGACAGTTCCGACACTGAAGCTTTCTTT. Its translation is CASSWRDSSDTEAFF.

This clone was counted once. The J gene is TRBJ1-4, the V gene TRBV28; D gene unclear. The CDR3 length is 15 residues. Germline lookup yields CDR1 MDHEN and CDR2 SYDVKM. The V end was cut by 3 bases, the J end by 1 base, with 9 bases between. CDR3 nucleotide sequence: TGTGCCAGCAGTTTCGGAGACCAAACTAATGAAAAACTGTTTTTT. This gives the protein CASSFGDQTNEKLFF.

The chain recombines TRBV7-9 with TRBJ2-5; TRBD2 matches 14 bases. V lost 5 bases to trimming and J lost 4 bases; unmatched junction nucleotides: 6. The CDR3 extends over 16 amino acids. Germline V gene data show CDR1 as SEHNR and CDR2 as FQNEAQ (reference sequence). CDR3 DNA sequence: TGTGCCAGCAGCCTAAGACTAGCGGGGGGGAGAGAGACCCAGTACTTC. It yields the protein CASSLRLAGGRETQYF. Together with reference TRBV7-9 and TRBJ2-5, the CDR3 gives the full variable domain: DTGVSQNPRHKITKRGQNVTFRCDPISEHNRLYWYRQTLGQGPEFLTYFQNEAQLEKSRLLSDRFSAERPKGSFSTLEIQRTEQGDSAMYLCASSLRLAGGRETQYFGPGTRLLVL.

This clone was recorded only once. This chain uses TRBV29-1 with TRBJ2-3, with 12 bases identical to TRBD2. CDR3 size: 14 residues. Germline CDR1 reads SQVTM; CDR2 reads ANQGSEA. V shed 5 bases and J 2 bases; nucleotides not matched to a gene: 2. CDR3 DNA sequence: TGCAGCGTTCGACTAGCGGGGGCCACAGATACGCAGTATTTT. Residues: CSVRLAGATDTQYF.

The chain employs TRBV3-1 (or the pseudogene TRBV3-2) and TRBJ1-3; no clear D. CDR3 size: 13 residues. Between the trimmed V and J ends, which lost 3 bases and 4 bases, there was a span of 7 bases. Germline-derived CDR1 and CDR2 are LGHDT and YNNKEL (reference sequence). CDR3 residues: CASSQAQGNTIYF. Here the CDR3 DNA reads TGTGCCAGCAGCCAGGCACAAGGAAACACCATATATTTT.

V gene TRBV5-5 combines with J gene TRBJ2-7, with D unresolved. V lost 0 bases and J 1 base, leaving 8 bases between the germline ends. CDR3 length equals 14 residues. The germline gives CDR1 SGHKS, CDR2 YYEKEE (reference sequence). CDR3 sequence reads: CASSLVASSYEQYF. In DNA, the CDR3 is TGTGCCAGCAGCTTGGTTGCGTCGTCCTACGAGCAGTACTTC. The variable domain in full, completed from reference TRBV5-5 and TRBJ2-7, reads DAGVTQSPTHLIKTRGQQVTLRCSPISGHKSVSWYQQVLGQGPQFIFQYYEKEERGRGNFPDRFSARQFPNYSSELNVNALLLGDSALYLCASSLVASSYEQYFGPGTRLTVT.

This chain uses TRBV5-6 with TRBJ2-1, with unresolved D. Germline loops: CDR1 SGHDT, CDR2 YYEEEE. CDR3 length: 15 amino acids. The V and J ends lost 5 bases and 0 bases respectively, with 12 bases between them. The CDR3, as DNA: TGTGCCAGCAGGTTAGCACCGAGCTCCTACAATGAGCAGTTCTTC. Residues: CASRLAPSSYNEQFF.

J is TRBJ2-5 and V is TRBV2; D gene unclear. Germline CDR1 is SNHLY and CDR2 is FYNNEI. The CDR3 totals 11 residues. V was trimmed by 8 bases and J by 1 base, leaving 5 bases between them. The CDR3 loop is CASLFQETQYF. CDR3 bases: TGTGCCAGCCTCTTCCAAGAGACCCAGTACTTC.

The chain uses TRBV7-8 and TRBJ2-1, with 16 nucleotides matching TRBD2. Trimming cost V 5 bases and J 9 bases; bases outside gene matches: 7. There are 16 residues in the CDR3. Germline-derived CDR1 and CDR2 are SGHVS and FQNEAQ. The CDR3 DNA reads TGTGCCAGCAGCCTCGGGACTAGCGGGGGGGCGGGTGAGCAGTTCTTC. It codes for CASSLGTSGGAGEQFF.

The chain uses TRBV6-2 or TRBV6-3 and TRBJ2-4, with no clear D. Germline lookup yields CDR1 MNHEY and CDR2 SVGEGT. V was trimmed by 0 bases and J by 5 bases, leaving 5 bases between them. The CDR3 totals 13 residues. The CDR3 DNA is TGTGCCAGCAGTTACTCGTGGCAAAACATTCAGTACTTC. This translates into CASSYSWQNIQYF.

The chain carries TRBV16 and TRBJ1-1; D unresolved. This CDR3 has 14 residues. Germline V CDR1 and CDR2: KGHSY, FQNENV. V was shortened by 4 bases and J by 0 bases, with 9 bases between the two germline ends. CDR3 protein: CASSPSHMNTEAFF. The CDR3 DNA reads TGTGCCAGCAGCCCTAGCCACATGAACACTGAAGCTTTCTTT. Filled out from reference TRBV16 and TRBJ1-1, the complete variable domain reads GEEVAQTPKHLVRGEGQKAKLYCAPIKGHSYVFWYQQVLKNEFKFLISFQNENVFDETGMPKERFSAKCLPNSPCSLEIQATKLEDSAVYFCASSPSHMNTEAFFGQGTRLTVV.

The CDR3 is CASSQRGNQPQHF. The DNA of the CDR3 is TGTGCCAGCAGCCAACGAGGGAATCAGCCCCAGCATTTT. The V and J genes are TRBV14 and TRBJ1-5; D is ambiguous. This CDR3 is built from 13 residues. V shed 2 bases and J shed 4 bases, with 6 bases lying between them. The germline CDR1 and CDR2 sequences are SGHDN and FVKESK.

This clone was seen just once. V gene TRBV27 combines with J gene TRBJ1-2; 7 bases line up with TRBD1. Germline CDR1 and CDR2: MNHEY and SMNVEV (reference sequence). The ends lost 5 bases at V and 5 bases at J; junction bases unmatched: 8. The length of the CDR3 is 14 residues. The CDR3 here is CASSPRTGAYGYTF. Here the CDR3 DNA reads TGTGCCAGCAGTCCCCGCACAGGGGCATATGGCTACACCTTC.

This sequence joins TRBV7-2 and TRBJ2-1; weak D call: TRBD2 (5 bases). The V end was cut by 3 bases, the J end by 2 bases, with 11 bases between. The CDR3 length is 15 residues. Germline loops: CDR1 SGHTA, CDR2 FQGNSA. CDR3 nucleotide sequence: TGTGCCAGCAGCTTGAGCGGAAGCACCTACAATGAGCAGTTCTTC. This gives the protein CASSLSGSTYNEQFF.

CDR3 coding DNA: TGTGCCAGCAGCCTCGTAAATGGGCGCGAGCAGTACTTC. This translates into CASSLVNGREQYF. The chain employs TRBV5-4 and TRBJ2-7; no reliable D call. Trimming left V 4 bases short and J 6 bases short, with 14 bases between. Germline lookup yields CDR1 SGHNT and CDR2 YYREEE (reference sequence). This CDR3 region has 13 residues.

V and J are TRBV7-3 and TRBJ2-5, with D possibly matching TRBD1 (5 bases). The CDR3 has 13 residues. The ends were cut back, 5 bases at V and 4 bases at J, with 11 bases in the middle. Germline-derived CDR1 and CDR2 are SGHTA and FQGTGA. The CDR3 spells CASSTKGLETQYF. The CDR3 nucleotides are TGTGCCAGCAGCACAAAGGGGTTAGAGACCCAGTACTTC.

The CDR3 sequence: CASSLVGGRVYNEQFF. CDR3 nucleotide sequence: TGTGCCAGCAGCTTGGTAGGCGGGAGGGTCTACAATGAGCAGTTCTTC. The gene calls are TRBV5-6 and TRBJ2-1; 9 bases fit TRBD2. Losses at the gene ends were 0 bases for V and 3 bases for J; bases not matched to a gene: 4. Germline CDR1 and CDR2: SGHDT and YYEEEE. The CDR3 totals 16 residues.

The chain has TRBV3-1 (or the pseudogene TRBV3-2) and TRBJ1-2; D perhaps matches TRBD1 (5 bases). CDR1 is LGHDT and CDR2 is YNNKEL in the germline V gene (reference sequence). The ends were cut back, 3 bases at V and 8 bases at J, with 16 bases in the middle. The CDR3 totals 14 residues. The CDR3 DNA is TGTGCCAGCAGCCAGGGGGGGACGCGCGGAGGCTACACCTTC. This translates into CASSQGGTRGGYTF.

The chain is built from TRBV5-4 and TRBJ1-2, with D maybe TRBD1 (6 bases). The CDR3 is 17 residues long. Between the trimmed V and J ends, which lost 3 bases and 5 bases, there was a span of 23 bases. CDR1 and CDR2 from the germline V gene are SGHNT and YYREEE (reference sequence). The CDR3, as DNA: TGTGCCAGCAGCTGGGACACCACTCAGACGGATTTTTATGGCTACACCTTC. Protein: CASSWDTTQTDFYGYTF.

V usage is TRBV11-3 and J usage is TRBJ1-2; D remains ambiguous. The germline V and J ends were trimmed by 5 bases and 7 bases, with 14 bases remaining between them. The length of the CDR3 is 13 residues. Germline V gene data show CDR1 as SGHNT and CDR2 as YENEEA. The CDR3 loop reads CASSERHVSGYTF. DNA for the CDR3: TGTGCCAGCAGCGAACGACATGTCTCTGGCTACACCTTC.